Shown below are 10 T cell receptor beta chains from a single sample sequenced in a study of shared clonotypes between healthy human individuals. The data were produced by immunoSEQ multiplex PCR, yet TCRdb's version contains in-frame clones alone and is incomplete. The top ten clones hold about 0.13% of a sample with a few million clones, 95% of them seen once. The sequencing sample was made of naive CD4+ T cells sorted from blood. As to subset: CD45RA+ positively selected. Source of these receptors: a man between 18 and 29 years old in good health.

The V and J genes are TRBV30 and TRBJ1-2; D unresolved. Germline V lookup: CDR1 GTSNPN, CDR2 SVGIG (reference sequence). Trimming left V 2 bases short and J 3 bases short, with 7 bases between. This CDR3 has 12 amino acids. CDR3 sequence reads: CAWSPRDYGYTF. CDR3 in DNA: TGTGCCTGGAGTCCAAGGGACTATGGCTACACCTTC.

This chain connects TRBV5-5 to TRBJ2-2; D may be TRBD1 (5 bases). CDR3 size: 16 residues. V lost 4 bases and J 0 bases, leaving 13 bases between the germline ends. Germline V gives CDR1 SGHKS, CDR2 YYEKEE (reference sequence). The DNA of the CDR3 is TGTGCCAGCAGCCCCCAGTGGGGCGCGAACACCGGGGAGCTGTTTTTT. It yields the protein CASSPQWGANTGELFF.

The chain links TRBV7-6 to TRBJ1-1; 7 bases fit TRBD1. Germline CDR1 and CDR2: SGHVS and FNYEAQ. This CDR3 is built from 15 residues. The J segment lost 4 bases and the V segment lost 4 bases, leaving 9 bases of the junction unmatched. The CDR3 sequence: CASSSDWTGGTEAFF. CDR3 in DNA: TGTGCCAGCAGCTCCGATTGGACAGGCGGCACTGAAGCTTTCTTT.

The chain combines TRBV4-3 with TRBJ2-2, with a weak D call TRBD2 (5 bases). V lost 0 bases to trimming and J lost 4 bases, with 9 bases between them. Germline assignment: CDR1 LGHNA and CDR2 YSLEER. The CDR3 is 15 residues long. CDR3 bases: TGCGCCAGCAGCCAAGATTCGGGGTTCACCGGGGAGCTGTTTTTT. Its protein product is CASSQDSGFTGELFF.

CDR3 residues: CASSLAAANTEAFF. The DNA for the CDR3 is TGTGCCAGCAGCTTGGCGGCAGCTAACACTGAAGCTTTCTTT. The V and J genes are TRBV5-8 and TRBJ1-1; D gene ambiguous. Germline CDR1 is SGHTS and CDR2 is YDEGEE. Trimming took off 0 bases at V and 2 bases at J, with 8 bases between the two ends. The CDR3 runs 14 residues. Complete variable domain (other parts from reference TRBV5-8 and TRBJ1-1): EAGVTQSPTHLIKTRGQQATLRCSPISGHTSVYWYQQALGLGLQFLLWYDEGEERNRGNFPPRFSGRQFPNYSSELNVNALELEDSALYLCASSLAAANTEAFFGQGTRLTVV.

J is TRBJ1-4 and V is TRBV7-9; 7 positions agree with TRBD1. J was trimmed by 7 bases and V by 5 bases; bases with no gene match: 7. The CDR3 is 14 residues long. Germline V gives CDR1 SEHNR, CDR2 FQNEAQ (reference sequence). The CDR3 here is CASSTTGQSEKLFF. The CDR3 DNA follows: TGTGCCAGCAGCACCACGGGACAGTCTGAAAAACTGTTTTTT.

This rearrangement joins TRBV7-2 to TRBJ2-2; D gene unclear. V was trimmed by 5 bases and J by 2 bases, leaving 9 bases between them. Germline V CDR1 and CDR2: SGHTA, FQGNSA. The CDR3 has 14 amino acids. CDR3 coding DNA: TGTGCCAGCAGCACGTACTTAAACACCGGGGAGCTGTTTTTT. It yields the protein CASSTYLNTGELFF.

Points on this clone: The same CDR3 can be traced to other DNA sequences in this sample. V usage is TRBV9 and J usage is TRBJ2-2; D is undetermined. Between the trimmed V and J ends, which lost 0 bases and 1 base, there was a span of 7 bases. The CDR3 is 15 residues long. Germline V lookup: CDR1 SGDLS, CDR2 YYNGEE. CDR3: CASSVGLLNTGELFF. CDR3 bases: TGTGCCAGCAGCGTAGGTTTGCTGAACACCGGGGAGCTGTTTTTT.

The gene calls are TRBV11-1 and TRBJ2-1; TRBD2 agrees at 11 bases. Trimming removed 3 bases from V and 3 bases from J; junction bases left unmatched: 1. The CDR3 sequence is 15 residues long. Germline CDR1 reads SGHAT; CDR2 reads FQDESV (reference sequence). The CDR3 sequence: CASSFTSGGYNEQFF. The DNA for the CDR3 is TGTGCCAGCAGCTTTACTAGCGGGGGCTACAATGAGCAGTTCTTC.

This sequence joins TRBV7-4 and TRBJ1-3, with 10 bases aligning to TRBD1. This CDR3 has 18 amino acids. The V gene's germline CDR1 is SGHVT and CDR2 SQSDAQ. V trimming: 7 bases; J trimming: 4 bases; junction bases outside the gene matches: 16. CDR3 DNA: TGTGCCAGCACCATCATCTTGACAGGGGGCGCCCAGGGAAACACCATATATTTT. As protein: CASTIILTGGAQGNTIYF.